Presented here are 18 T cell receptor beta chains from one specimen sequenced in a study of spatial heterogeneity in lung cancer. Overall study results and limits: Expanded alpha and beta TCR counts within tumors tracked tumor mutation counts.

One entry per CDR3 protein, called by TCRdb with MiXCR from the 5' RACE reads. The profile shows 350 to 550 distinct CDR3 sequences, over 9.5% of them singletons. Specified time point: sample taken at primary tumor resection. Antigen specificity for these receptors is unknown. The material sequenced was lung tumor tissue, taken at surgery. The receptor set was obtained from a male donor with early-stage non-small cell lung cancer.

This clonotype has only a few counts. Because the library targeted alpha chains, this beta chain is an off-target read whose size means little. The V gene is TRBV27, the J gene TRBJ2-3, with D perhaps TRBD2 (6 bases). The CDR3 covers 14 residues. Germline V CDR1 and CDR2: MNHEY, SMNVEV (reference sequence). Deletions cut 6 bases from V and 1 base from J, with 11 bases between. CDR3 residues: CASSPGLRTDTQYF. For the CDR3, the DNA is TGTGCCAGCAGCCCGGGACTTCGCACAGATACGCAGTATTTT.

With respect to this clonotype: Since it is a stray read in a library aimed at alpha chains, this beta chain has a size that is not meaningful. This CDR3 is CSARGMDRVEAFF. In DNA form, the CDR3 reads TGCAGTGCTAGAGGGATGGACAGGGTTGAAGCTTTCTTT. The V and J genes are TRBV20-1 and TRBJ1-1, with 8 bases aligning to TRBD1. This CDR3 spans 13 amino acids. J lost 7 bases, V lost 1 base, and 5 bases had no gene match. Germline values: CDR1 DFQATT, CDR2 SNEGSKA (reference sequence).

Worth noting for this clonotype: This beta chain appears as a stray read in a library generated for alpha chains; its size is not informative. The chain joins TRBV5-1 to TRBJ1-1; D uncertain. The length of the CDR3 is 15 residues. V was shortened by 4 bases and J by 2 bases, with 15 bases between the two germline ends. The germline gives CDR1 SGHRS, CDR2 YFSETQ. The CDR3 nucleotides are TGCGCCAGCAGCCAAGGATCGGGCGGAAACACTGAAGCTTTCTTT. Amino acids: CASSQGSGGNTEAFF.

Within the sample, this clonotype is medium-sized (0.01 to 0.1%). This beta chain is an off-target read within a library intended for alpha chains, so its frequency means little. The CDR3 DNA is TGTGCCAGCAGCCCCTCCCGGGATCGAAACATTCAGTACTTC. This translates into CASSPSRDRNIQYF. The chain couples TRBV28 to TRBJ2-4; tentatively, D is TRBD2 (5 bases). The CDR3 runs 14 residues. Looked up from germline, CDR1 is MDHEN and CDR2 is SYDVKM. Deletions cut 6 bases from V and 6 bases from J, with 15 bases between.

In the case of this clonotype: A much larger clone sits a single nucleotide away, making a read error possible. A library prepared for alpha chains yielded this beta chain as an off-target read; its size is of little meaning. J is TRBJ1-1 and V is TRBV27; D is perhaps TRBD1 (5 bases). Looked up from germline, CDR1 is MNHEY and CDR2 is SMNVEV (reference sequence). The CDR3 length is 14 residues. V was pared by 7 bases and J by 8 bases, with 20 bases between. CDR3 nucleotide sequence: TGTGCCAGCACCCCCACCCCTTTCAGGGCCGAAGCTTTCTTT. Encoded protein: CASTPTPFRAEAFF.

This clonotype is labeled large. With the library built for alpha chains, this beta chain is off target and its frequency is not meaningful. V usage is TRBV7-6 and J usage is TRBJ2-5, with D possibly being TRBD1 or TRBD2 (5 bases each). The V end lost 4 bases, the J end lost 5 bases, and 14 bases lay between the germline ends. Germline CDR1 SGHVS, CDR2 FNYEAQ. The CDR3 contains 14 residues. The DNA for the CDR3 is TGTGCCAGCAGCTCCCCGTACGGGGCGGAGACCCAGTACTTC. This sequence encodes CASSSPYGAETQYF.

About this clonotype: This beta chain is a stray read from a library made for alpha chains; its abundance is not meaningful. The chain links TRBV7-9 to TRBJ2-2; 8 bases are a match to TRBD1. Germline loops: CDR1 SEHNR, CDR2 FQNEAQ (reference sequence). The CDR3 runs 15 residues. The V segment lost 10 bases and the J segment 0 bases; nucleotides outside the gene matches: 7. DNA of the CDR3: TGTGCCAACATCCTCAGGGGGCCGAACACCGGGGAGCTGTTTTTT. Protein product: CANILRGPNTGELFF.

Judged by abundance, this clonotype is medium-sized. This beta chain is an unintended read in a library built for alpha chains; its size means little. This chain uses TRBV12-3 or TRBV12-4 with TRBJ2-7; 11 bases align to TRBD1. Unmatched junction bases numbered 11, after V lost 1 base and J lost 3 bases. CDR3 length: 18 residues. DNA for the CDR3: TGTGCCAGCAGTTTAGGCGTTCCGGGACAGGGGGTTGACTACGAGCAGTACTTC. Translated, it gives CASSLGVPGQGVDYEQYF.

This clonotype showed up just a few times. This beta chain is off target for a library built for alpha chains, so its abundance means little. The chain combines TRBV20-1 with TRBJ1-1; D remains ambiguous. Per germline, CDR1 DFQATT and CDR2 SNEGSKA (reference sequence). V was pared by 2 bases and J by 1 base, with 5 bases between. The CDR3 has 12 residues. For the CDR3, the DNA is TGCAGTGCTAGAAAGCAGAACACTGAAGCTTTCTTT. Its protein is CSARKQNTEAFF.

Worth noting for this clonotype: The library was built for alpha chains, so this beta chain is an off-target read and its size means little. J is TRBJ1-5 and V is TRBV20-1; 8 nucleotides agree with TRBD1. J lost 3 bases, V lost 0 bases, and 7 bases had no gene match. Looked up from germline, CDR1 is DFQATT and CDR2 is SNEGSKA (reference sequence). CDR3 size: 16 residues. DNA of the CDR3: TGCAGTGCTAGAGATCCCCTGACAGGGGCCAATCAGCCCCAGCATTTT. This gives the protein CSARDPLTGANQPQHF.

This clonotype rates as medium-sized. Because this beta chain is a stray read in a library intended to capture alpha chains, its abundance should not be given much weight. The V gene is TRBV20-1, the J gene TRBJ2-5; D perhaps matches TRBD1 (6 bases). The CDR3 is made up of 11 amino acids. In germline, CDR1 is DFQATT, CDR2 SNEGSKA (reference sequence). Written as DNA, the CDR3 is TGCAGAGGTGGACAGCAAGAGACCCAGTACTTC. This codes for CRGGQQETQYF.

By frequency in the sample, this clonotype is medium-sized. This beta chain represents an off-target read in a library built for alpha chains; its size is of limited meaning. This chain connects TRBV6-6 to TRBJ2-3, with TRBD2 matching over 8 bases. Germline trimming cut 2 bases from V and 1 base from J; bases unmatched to any gene: 8. CDR3 size: 17 residues. The V gene's germline CDR1 is MNHNY and CDR2 SVGAGI (reference sequence). CDR3 amino acids: CASSYSSGGGGTDTQYF. The DNA for the CDR3 is TGTGCCAGCAGTTACAGCAGCGGGGGCGGCGGCACAGATACGCAGTATTTT.

By sample fraction, this clonotype is medium-sized. The library was prepared for alpha chains; this beta chain is a stray read, so its frequency means little. DNA for the CDR3: TGCAGCGTGGCGACAGGGAGCGAGCAGTACTTC. Its translation is CSVATGSEQYF. J is TRBJ2-7 and V is TRBV29-1; TRBD1 agrees at 7 bases. This CDR3 contains 11 residues. V dropped 6 bases and J dropped 6; count of bases not matched to a gene: 5. In germline, CDR1 is SQVTM, CDR2 ANQGSEA.

This clonotype ranks as medium-sized (0.01 to 0.1%). Since the library was made to target alpha chains, this beta chain is a stray read and its abundance is not meaningful. V is TRBV5-1 and J is TRBJ1-1, with 8 positions matching TRBD1. The CDR3 sequence is 15 residues long. J was trimmed by 1 base and V by 0 bases; bases with no gene match: 2. CDR1 is SGHRS, CDR2 YFSETQ, per germline. The CDR3, as DNA: TGCGCCAGCAGCTTGGCAGGGGGCGAGAACACTGAAGCTTTCTTT. It yields the protein CASSLAGGENTEAFF.

This clonotype is judged large. As an off-target read in a library built for alpha chains, this beta chain has a frequency of little significance. This chain connects TRBV20-1 to TRBJ2-5; no clear D gene. The germline gives CDR1 DFQATT, CDR2 SNEGSKA (reference sequence). V lost 2 bases, J lost 0 bases, and 7 bases lay in between. This CDR3 contains 13 residues. The CDR3 region has the DNA TGCAGTGCTAGAAGCCCGAACCAAGAGACCCAGTACTTC. Its translation is CSARSPNQETQYF.

In this sample, this clonotype is large. Little can be read into the size of this beta chain, an off-target read in a library designed for alpha chains. The V call is TRBV5-1, the J call TRBJ2-1, with TRBD1 matching 10 bases. The CDR3 consists of 13 residues. The germline V gene encodes CDR1 SGHRS and CDR2 YFSETQ. J gave up 9 bases and V 3 bases, and 3 bases lay outside the gene matches. In nucleotides, the CDR3 is TGCGCCAGCAGCTCCGGGACAGGGGCTGAGCAGTTCTTC. It yields the protein CASSSGTGAEQFF. Supplemented by reference TRBV5-1 and TRBJ2-1, the full variable domain reads KAGVTQTPRYLIKTRGQQVTLSCSPISGHRSVSWYQQTPGQGLQFLFEYFSETQRNKGNFPGRFSGRQFSNSRSEMNVSTLELGDSALYLCASSSGTGAEQFFGPGTRLTVL.

In this sample, this clonotype is medium-sized. This beta chain appears as a stray read in a library generated for alpha chains; its size is not informative. The J gene is TRBJ1-3, the V gene TRBV28; D unresolved. Germline V CDR1 and CDR2: MDHEN, SYDVKM. V was shortened by 1 base and J by 4 bases, with 5 bases between the two germline ends. The CDR3 length is 13 residues. CDR3 residues: CASSLSEGNTIYF. CDR3 DNA sequence: TGTGCCAGCAGTTTATCGGAAGGAAACACCATATATTTT.

The table lists this clonotype with a few counts. As an off-target read in a library built for alpha chains, this beta chain has a frequency of little significance. The rearrangement links TRBV7-6 to TRBJ2-5; D gene ambiguous. The ends were cut back, 1 base at V and 5 bases at J, with 2 bases in the middle. CDR3 size: 11 residues. The germline V gene encodes CDR1 SGHVS and CDR2 FNYEAQ. The CDR3 loop reads CASSLDETQYF. The CDR3 bases are TGTGCCAGCAGCTTAGATGAGACCCAGTACTTC.